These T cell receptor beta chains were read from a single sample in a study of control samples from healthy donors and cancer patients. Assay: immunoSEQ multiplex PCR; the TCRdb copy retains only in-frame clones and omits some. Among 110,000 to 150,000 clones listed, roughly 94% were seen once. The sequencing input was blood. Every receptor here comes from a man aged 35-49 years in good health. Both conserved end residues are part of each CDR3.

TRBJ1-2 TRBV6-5 CASSYSGASNYGYTF
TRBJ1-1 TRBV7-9 CASSSDREGGTEAFF
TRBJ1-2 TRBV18 CASSAGTGAHYGYTF
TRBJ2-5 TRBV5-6 CASSYFPSGQETQYF
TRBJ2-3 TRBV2 CASSLQGASSTDTQYF
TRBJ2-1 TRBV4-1 CASSQAGKGQFF
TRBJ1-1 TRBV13 CASSFRQGSTEAFF
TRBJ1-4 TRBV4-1 CASSFRSLGEKLFF
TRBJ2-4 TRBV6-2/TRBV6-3 CASSPDRGRIAKNIQYF
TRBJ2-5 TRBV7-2 CASSFKTGRGETQYF
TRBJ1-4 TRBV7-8 CASSADRGRFSNEKLFF
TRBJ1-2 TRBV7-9 CASSLDWPGTYHTF
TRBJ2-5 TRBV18 CASSPAGGRQETQYF
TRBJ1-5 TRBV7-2 CASSWGQARNQPQHF
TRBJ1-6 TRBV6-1 CASSDLDRDRTPLHF
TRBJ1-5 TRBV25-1 CASRAGQSGAQHF
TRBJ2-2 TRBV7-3 CASSDRGTGELFF
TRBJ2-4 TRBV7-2 CASSLVISGGLAKNIQYF
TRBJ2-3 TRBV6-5 CASTTSGSTDTQYF
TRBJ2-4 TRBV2 CASSEAQGGGIQYF
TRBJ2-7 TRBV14 CASSQERAGRTYEQYF
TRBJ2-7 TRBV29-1 CSARTFTTHEQYF
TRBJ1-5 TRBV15 CATSRDRAVSLPQHF
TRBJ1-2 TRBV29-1 CSVERRGENGYTF
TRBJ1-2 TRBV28 CASSLPGNGYTF
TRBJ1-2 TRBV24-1 CATSDPKKEYGYTF
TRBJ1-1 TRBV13 CASSLGRGGARTEAFF
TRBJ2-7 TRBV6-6 CASSYLRTSSYEQYF
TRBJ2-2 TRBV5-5 CASSVNSGLNTGELFF
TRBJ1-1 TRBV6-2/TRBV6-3 CASSYSTRARWAFF
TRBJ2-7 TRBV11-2 CASSIQSAYEQYF
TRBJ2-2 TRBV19 CASGQGSSTGELFF
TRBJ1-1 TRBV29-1 CSVGERGRGTEAFF
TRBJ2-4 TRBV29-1 CSVGGLAKNIQYF
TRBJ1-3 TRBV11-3 CASSIRGSGNTIYF
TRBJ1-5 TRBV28 CASSLRLNSNQPQHF
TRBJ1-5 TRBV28 CASSLSGPQHF
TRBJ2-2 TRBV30 CAWPGTGVSGELFF
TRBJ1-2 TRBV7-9 CASGTGGYKGGYTF
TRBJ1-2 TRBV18 CASSPRDRGPNGYTF
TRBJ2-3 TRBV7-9 CASSFPKSSGRMADTQYF
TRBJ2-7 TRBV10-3 CAISESLAGGHLEQYF
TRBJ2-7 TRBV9 CASSPGTGPYEQYF
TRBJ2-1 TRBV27 CASSLAGRYNEQFF
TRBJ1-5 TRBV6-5 CASSYSGGGQPQHF
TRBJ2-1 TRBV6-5 CASNGGLAGGRQFF
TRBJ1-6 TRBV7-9 CASSLMGRNSPLHF
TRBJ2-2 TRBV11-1 CASRKTGTDTGELFF
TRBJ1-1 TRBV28 CASKLGNTEAFF
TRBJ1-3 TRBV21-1 CASREKPYIGGTIYF
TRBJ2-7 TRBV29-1 CSVGGLGSYEQYF
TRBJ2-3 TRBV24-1 CATSDFGGDTQYF
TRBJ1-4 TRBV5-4 CASSLGRESNEKLFF
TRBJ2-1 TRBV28 CASRSRHEQFF
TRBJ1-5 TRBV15 CATSPRQGSNQPQHF